This entry features one T cell receptor (beta chain) sequence. This entry belongs to a study of blood T cell repertoires in COVID-19. Sequencing used immunoSEQ multiplex PCR; TCRdb keeps in-frame clones, though not all of them. In the table there are roughly 97,000 clones, roughly 82% of which are singletons. CDR1 is MGHRA and CDR2 is YSYEKL in the germline V gene. The CDR3 contains 15 residues. J gave up 6 bases and V 2 bases, and 8 bases lay outside the gene matches. This receptor was obtained from a man aged 55 to 70 with acute or convalescent COVID-19. The sample taken for sequencing was peripheral blood. The rearrangement joins TRBV4-1 to TRBJ2-5; 8 nucleotides agree with TRBD1. The CDR3 here is CASSQPRTGLKTQYF. The CDR3 coding sequence is TGCGCCAGCAGCCAACCTAGGACAGGGCTAAAGACCCAGTACTTC.